The 30 T cell receptor beta chains below all came from one sample that was sequenced in a study of a mutant IDH1 vaccine in newly diagnosed glioma. Stated time point: week 35, safety follow-up. In the vaccine, a single dose held 300 ug of the mutant IDH1 20-mer peptide, along with topical imiquimod. Their antigens remain unidentified. Sequencing was performed with immunoSEQ multiplex PCR; in TCRdb, only in-frame clones are kept and a portion is missing. The sample holds around 30,000 clones, approximately 80% seen once. This specimen was PBMCs, taken from a glioma patient whose treatment included an IDH1 peptide vaccine. These receptor sequences come from a woman aged 18-35 years with glioma.

This chain joins TRBV4-3 and TRBJ1-4; D is perhaps TRBD1 (6 bases). The CDR3 consists of 20 residues. Germline V gene data show CDR1 as LGHNA and CDR2 as YSLEER. Trimming removed 0 bases from V and 0 bases from J, with 20 bases in between. The chain's CDR3 is CASSQDSGTTLRATNEKLFF. In DNA form, the CDR3 reads TGCGCCAGCAGCCAAGATAGTGGGACAACTCTCAGAGCAACTAATGAAAAACTGTTTTTT.

The rearrangement links TRBV5-6 to TRBJ2-2; TRBD2 matches at 7 bases. CDR3 length: 15 residues. From germline, CDR1 is SGHDT and CDR2 YYEEEE. With 3 bases clipped from V and 4 bases from J, the junction kept 6 bases outside the gene matches. Here the CDR3 DNA reads TGTGCCAGCAGCTGGGAGGGACCGGCCACCGGGGAGCTGTTTTTT. Translation gives CASSWEGPATGELFF. Full variable domain (rest looked up from reference TRBV5-6 and TRBJ2-2): DAGVTQSPTHLIKTRGQQVTLRCSPKSGHDTVSWYQQALGQGPQFIFQYYEEEERQRGNFPDRFSGHQFPNYSSELNVNALLLGDSALYLCASSWEGPATGELFFGEGSRLTVL.

The V call is TRBV5-1, the J call TRBJ1-1; a weak D match, TRBD1 (5 bases). The germline V gene has CDR1 SGHRS and CDR2 YFSETQ. This CDR3 spans 13 amino acids. Trimming cost V 0 bases and J 5 bases, with 8 bases left between them. CDR3 residues: CASSLAGVTEAFF. The CDR3 coding sequence is TGCGCCAGCAGCTTGGCGGGGGTGACTGAAGCTTTCTTT.

This rearrangement joins TRBV10-3 to TRBJ2-3; 11 bases align to TRBD2. The CDR3 extends over 15 amino acids. Germline V CDR1 and CDR2: ENHRY, SYGVKD. Trimming at V came to 4 bases and at J to 3 bases, leaving 3 bases not matched to a gene. The chain's CDR3 is CAISGGLAATDTQYF. The CDR3 DNA follows: TGTGCCATCAGTGGGGGACTAGCGGCGACAGATACGCAGTATTTT.

The chain has TRBV5-1 and TRBJ1-1; D remains unclear. Germline V lookup: CDR1 SGHRS, CDR2 YFSETQ. This CDR3 is built from 12 residues. The V end lost 2 bases, the J end lost 1 base, and 3 bases lay between the germline ends. CDR3 amino acids: CASSFGNTEAFF. CDR3 nucleotides: TGCGCCAGCAGCTTCGGGAACACTGAAGCTTTCTTT.

Here the CDR3 reads CASSPSAGGGNIQYF. CDR3 coding DNA: TGCGCCAGCAGCCCATCCGCAGGGGGGGGAAACATTCAGTACTTC. The chain combines TRBV5-1 with TRBJ2-4; TRBD1 or TRBD2 may be the D gene (7 bases each). Germline-derived CDR1 and CDR2 are SGHRS and YFSETQ. The CDR3 has 15 residues. Trimming left V 4 bases short and J 6 bases short, with 17 bases between.

This clone is a singleton in its sample. The J gene is TRBJ1-5, the V gene TRBV27; perhaps TRBD1 as D (5 bases). This CDR3 region has 16 residues. Germline V lookup: CDR1 MNHEY, CDR2 SMNVEV (reference sequence). V lost 11 bases and J 0 bases, leaving 20 bases between the germline ends. CDR3 loop: CAPPGGTGYSNQPQHF. CDR3 nucleotide sequence: TGTGCCCCCCCAGGCGGGACCGGTTATAGCAATCAGCCCCAGCATTTT.

This clone showed up just a few times. The CDR3 loop reads CAWSVARGQPQHF. CDR3 sequence (DNA): TGTGCCTGGAGTGTAGCGAGGGGTCAGCCCCAGCATTTT. The rearrangement links TRBV30 to TRBJ1-5, with D possibly matching TRBD1 (5 bases). The CDR3 loop spans 13 amino acids. Germline values: CDR1 GTSNPN, CDR2 SVGIG (reference sequence). The V gene lost 0 bases and the J gene lost 6 bases, with 9 bases spanning the gap.

The chain links TRBV9 to TRBJ2-5, with D unresolved. The CDR3 has 13 residues. With 0 bases removed from V and 4 bases from J, the gap between germline ends came to 7 bases. Per germline, CDR1 SGDLS and CDR2 YYNGEE. Here the CDR3 reads CASSVDRLETQYF. CDR3 nucleotide sequence: TGTGCCAGCAGCGTAGATCGGCTAGAGACCCAGTACTTC.

This clone was seen more than once but under ten times. J is TRBJ1-1 and V is TRBV11-3, with a possible D match to TRBD1 (5 bases). Germline lookup yields CDR1 SGHNT and CDR2 YENEEA. This CDR3 has 14 residues. Trimming took 1 base from V and 3 from J, leaving 9 bases between them. CDR3 sequence (DNA): TGTGCCAGCAGCTTAGGAGGAGGGGACACTGAAGCTTTCTTT. It yields the protein CASSLGGGDTEAFF.

The chain employs TRBV7-6 and TRBJ2-2; TRBD2 aligns across 12 bases. The CDR3 consists of 17 residues. The V gene's germline CDR1 is SGHVS and CDR2 FNYEAQ. The trim removed 1 base at V and 4 bases at J, leaving 4 bases unmatched. Here the CDR3 reads CASSLVPSGGATGELFF. For the CDR3, the DNA is TGTGCCAGCAGCTTAGTTCCTAGCGGGGGGGCCACCGGGGAGCTGTTTTTT.

V and J are TRBV11-2 and TRBJ1-2; TRBD1 matches at 8 bases. Germline V CDR1 and CDR2: SGHAT, FQNNGV. This CDR3 has 15 amino acids. V lost 6 bases, J lost 4 bases, and 10 bases stayed unmatched. CDR3 DNA: TGTGCCAGCAGTTCCACCCTTCAGGGGGCCTATGGCTACACCTTC. It yields the protein CASSSTLQGAYGYTF.

This rearrangement joins TRBV7-9 to TRBJ1-1; 10 bases line up with TRBD1. The CDR3 is made up of 14 amino acids. The germline V gene encodes CDR1 SEHNR and CDR2 FQNEAQ (reference sequence). V shed 5 bases and J 3 bases; nucleotides not matched to a gene: 3. The CDR3 spells CASSPGQGYTEAFF. The CDR3, as DNA: TGTGCCAGCAGCCCGGGACAGGGGTACACTGAAGCTTTCTTT.

The gene calls are TRBV5-4 and TRBJ1-2; D may be TRBD1 (6 bases). Germline V lookup: CDR1 SGHNT, CDR2 YYREEE (reference sequence). The CDR3 length is 14 residues. The V end lost 3 bases, the J end lost 2 bases, and 11 bases lay between the germline ends. CDR3 protein: CASSWDDRNYGYTF. CDR3 nucleotide sequence: TGTGCCAGCAGCTGGGATGACAGGAACTATGGCTACACCTTC. Together with reference TRBV5-4 and TRBJ1-2, the CDR3 gives the full variable domain: ETGVTQSPTHLIKTRGQQVTLRCSSQSGHNTVSWYQQALGQGPQFIFQYYREEENGRGNFPPRFSGLQFPNYSSELNVNALELDDSALYLCASSWDDRNYGYTFGSGTRLTVV.

This clone was counted a few times. This chain uses TRBV9 with TRBJ2-2; TRBD1 aligns across 7 bases. V lost 5 bases to trimming and J lost 4 bases; unmatched junction nucleotides: 17. Germline V gives CDR1 SGDLS, CDR2 YYNGEE. CDR3 size: 18 residues. CDR3 coding DNA: TGTGCCAGCAGTACTAAGAGGATACAGGGGATCGGCACCGGGGAGCTGTTTTTT. Amino acid sequence: CASSTKRIQGIGTGELFF.

The chain links TRBV20-1 to TRBJ1-4; no reliable D call. The V gene's germline CDR1 is DFQATT and CDR2 SNEGSKA (reference sequence). The CDR3 runs 11 residues. V lost 6 bases and J 8 bases, leaving 10 bases between the germline ends. The CDR3: CSARTVEKLFF. The CDR3 coding sequence is TGCAGTGCCCGCACCGTGGAAAAACTGTTTTTT.

This clone has only one observation. The chain employs TRBV18 and TRBJ1-4; tentatively, D is TRBD1 (6 bases). The CDR3 contains 16 residues. With 5 bases removed from V and 5 bases from J, the gap between germline ends came to 18 bases. CDR1 is KGHSH and CDR2 is LQKENI in the germline V gene. CDR3 DNA sequence: TGTGCCAGCTCAACAACCATAGGGCAGGGGAATGAAAAACTGTTTTTT. It yields the protein CASSTTIGQGNEKLFF.

This chain connects TRBV11-2 to TRBJ2-5; 14 nucleotides align to TRBD2. This CDR3 is 15 amino acids long. Germline CDR1 is SGHAT and CDR2 is FQNNGV. The V gene end was trimmed by 7 bases and the J gene end by 2 bases; junction bases not matched to a gene: 3. CDR3 DNA sequence: TGTGCCAGCACCAGGACTAGCGGGGGGCAAGAGACCCAGTACTTC. Translating gives CASTRTSGGQETQYF.

This chain uses TRBV4-1 with TRBJ2-1; D perhaps matches TRBD2 (8 bases). Germline CDR1 is MGHRA and CDR2 is YSYEKL. V lost 4 bases, J lost 4 bases, and 14 bases lay in between. This CDR3 is built from 15 residues. CDR3 protein: CASSPGRGQYNEQFF. The DNA for the CDR3 is TGCGCCAGCAGCCCCGGGAGGGGGCAGTACAATGAGCAGTTCTTC.

The chain is built from TRBV15 and TRBJ2-5; the D is unclear. Per the germline V gene, CDR1 is LNHNV and CDR2 is YYDKDF (reference sequence). Trimming took off 1 base at V and 1 base at J, with 13 bases between the two ends. CDR3 length: 16 amino acids. CDR3 residues: CATSRVQVNTQETQYF. In DNA form, the CDR3 reads TGTGCCACCAGCAGAGTCCAGGTGAATACCCAAGAGACCCAGTACTTC.

The chain combines TRBV28 with TRBJ1-5; 8 nucleotides match TRBD1. J lost 7 bases, V lost 5 bases, and 7 bases had no gene match. Looked up from germline, CDR1 is MDHEN and CDR2 is SYDVKM. CDR3 length: 14 residues. The CDR3 here is CASSVDRGGQPQHF. The CDR3 region has the DNA TGTGCCAGCAGTGTTGACAGGGGTGGCCAGCCCCAGCATTTT. The whole variable domain, remainder taken from reference TRBV28 and TRBJ1-5, is DVKVTQSSRYLVKRTGEKVFLECVQDMDHENMFWYRQDPGLGLRLIYFSYDVKMKEKGDIPEGYSVSREKKERFSLILESASTNQTSMYLCASSVDRGGQPQHFGDGTRLSIL.

This clone occurred a few times. The chain combines TRBV6-1 with TRBJ1-4; D remains ambiguous. Trimming pared 6 bases from V and 7 bases from J, leaving 18 bases between. CDR1 and CDR2 (germline): MNHNS, SASEGT. The length of the CDR3 is 15 residues. The CDR3 region has the DNA TGTGCCAGCAGACCCTTCGCCTCCAGCGGTGAAAAACTGTTTTTT. This sequence encodes CASRPFASSGEKLFF.

The chain links TRBV25-1 to TRBJ2-2, with D uncertain. Germline V gene lookup returns CDR1 MGHDK and CDR2 SYGVNS. V was clipped by 1 base and J by 6 bases, with 12 bases between them. The CDR3 sequence is 15 residues long. Here the CDR3 reads CASSESGGFPGELFF. For the CDR3, the DNA is TGTGCCAGCAGTGAATCGGGTGGGTTCCCCGGGGAGCTGTTTTTT.

In its sample, this clone was seen once. DNA for the CDR3: TGTGCCAGCAGTTTATCGAGAGGGGCTCGAGGCTACACCTTC. Translation: CASSLSRGARGYTF. The rearrangement joins TRBV27 to TRBJ1-2; D is possibly TRBD1 (5 bases). Per germline, CDR1 MNHEY and CDR2 SMNVEV (reference sequence). This CDR3 has 14 amino acids. Deletions cut 0 bases from V and 8 bases from J, with 13 bases between.

This chain links TRBV27 with TRBJ1-5; D uncertain. V lost 2 bases to trimming and J lost 1 base, with 6 bases between them. The CDR3 has 14 amino acids. The germline V gene has CDR1 MNHEY and CDR2 SMNVEV (reference sequence). The CDR3, as DNA: TGTGCCAGCAGTTTAGGTGACAGCAATCAGCCCCAGCATTTT. Protein sequence: CASSLGDSNQPQHF.

With regard to this clone: Germline is not matched at one junction end, which may reflect a read error. The rearrangement links TRBV7-7 to TRBJ2-2; the match to TRBD1 covers 10 bases. This CDR3 contains 17 residues. Looked up from germline, CDR1 is SSHAT and CDR2 is FNYEAQ (reference sequence). The DNA of the CDR3 is TGTGCTAGCAGCTCCGGGACAGGGGTCCCGAACACCGGGGAGCTGTTTTTT. The encoded protein is CASSSGTGVPNTGELFF.

The chain employs TRBV29-1 and TRBJ1-1; TRBD1 is a possible D gene (5 bases). Per germline, CDR1 SQVTM and CDR2 ANQGSEA. Deletions cut 4 bases from V and 1 base from J, with 10 bases between. The CDR3 sequence is 13 residues long. This CDR3 reads CSVGITGNTEAFF. For the CDR3, the DNA is TGCAGCGTTGGGATAACAGGGAACACTGAAGCTTTCTTT.

The chain links TRBV6-1 to TRBJ1-1, with TRBD1 as a possible D gene (6 bases). Germline V lookup: CDR1 MNHNS, CDR2 SASEGT. V lost 4 bases to trimming and J lost 9 bases, with 12 bases between them. The CDR3 covers 12 residues. CDR3 in DNA: TGTGCCAGCAGTGCCCACAGGGCTCAAGCTTTCTTT. The encoded protein is CASSAHRAQAFF.

This clone was picked up one time. The V call is TRBV6-6, the J call TRBJ1-5, with D unclear. There are 15 residues in the CDR3. Germline lookup yields CDR1 MNHNY and CDR2 SVGAGI (reference sequence). Trimming removed 5 bases at V and 2 bases at J, with 13 bases between. The CDR3 nucleotides read TGTGCCAGCAGTCCCTCCAATGGGGGCAATCAGCCCCAGCATTTT. Translation: CASSPSNGGNQPQHF.

The V call is TRBV6-1, the J call TRBJ2-7; 8 bases fit TRBD1. The V gene's germline CDR1 is MNHNS and CDR2 SASEGT. This CDR3 region has 15 residues. The J segment lost 0 bases and the V segment lost 4 bases, leaving 5 bases of the junction unmatched. The CDR3 coding sequence is TGTGCCAGCAGTGGAAGGACAGGGACCTCCTACGAGCAGTACTTC. It encodes CASSGRTGTSYEQYF.